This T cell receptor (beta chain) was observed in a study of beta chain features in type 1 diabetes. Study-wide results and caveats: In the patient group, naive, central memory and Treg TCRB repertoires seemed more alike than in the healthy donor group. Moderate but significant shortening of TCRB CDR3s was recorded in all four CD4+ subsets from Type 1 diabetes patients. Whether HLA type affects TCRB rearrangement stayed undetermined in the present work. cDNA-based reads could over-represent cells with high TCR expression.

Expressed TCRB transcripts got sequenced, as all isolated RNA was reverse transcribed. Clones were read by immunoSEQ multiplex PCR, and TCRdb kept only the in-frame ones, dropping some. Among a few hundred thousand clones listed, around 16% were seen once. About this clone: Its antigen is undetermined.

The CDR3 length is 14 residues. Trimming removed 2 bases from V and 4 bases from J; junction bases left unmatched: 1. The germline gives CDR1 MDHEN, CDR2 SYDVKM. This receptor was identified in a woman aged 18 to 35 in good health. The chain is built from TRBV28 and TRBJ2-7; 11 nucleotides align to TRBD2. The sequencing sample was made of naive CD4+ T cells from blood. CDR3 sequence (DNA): TGTGCCAGCAGTTTACGACTAGCGGGATACGAGCAGTACTTC. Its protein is CASSLRLAGYEQYF.